The entry that follows covers one T cell receptor (beta chain) sequence. What this receptor recognizes is not known. No base-level quality is on record; no much larger clone is a single base apart. V ends up 5 bases short and J 9 bases short, with an unmatched junction base count of 17. The CDR3 goes from the cysteine to the phenylalanine over 16 residues. The retained sequence is limited to the CDR3, 48 bases, with the frame set at the first base. The germline V gene yields SGHAT for CDR1 and FQNNGV for CDR2. The cohort consisted of 600 or so healthy bone marrow donors. All cohort members were sampled while nominally healthy, although unrecorded immune exposures were likely present. The donor tested CMV seronegative, placing the donor among the 350 or so seronegative members of the cohort. A peripheral blood sample was collected from each donor, and TCR beta sequencing was performed on peripheral blood mononuclear cells. Genomic DNA extraction from the blood cell samples was performed with the Qiagen DNeasy Blood Extraction Kit.

The data are from a study of cytomegalovirus exposure and HLA in healthy donors (dated by TCRdb to the late 2010s). About the full investigation: An earlier analysis of some 600 of the donors reported about 300 Gb of sequence data and approximately 120 million unique TCR beta sequences obtained from approximately 180 million T cells. An early release that covered approximately 600 HLA-typed donors contained approximately 300 gigabases of sequencing data and tens of millions of unique TCR sequences. Of the 398 genotyped donors, approximately 83% fell in the genetic ancestry cluster associated with self-reported Caucasian donors. The study was designed to test whether signatures of past pathogen exposure could be identified by cataloging public T cell receptors. The study profiled the T cell repertoires of hundreds of subjects by immunosequencing and related them to cytomegalovirus serostatus. A separate validation cohort of more than 100 different subjects was used in addition to the approximately 700-subject first cohort. To predict cytomegalovirus infection status, the study combined high-throughput TCR immunosequencing, statistical association of individual TCRs with disease status, and machine learning. A later analysis re-examined previously published TCR beta repertoires from hundreds of donors and added high-resolution HLA genotyping to investigate patterns of TCR occurrence. The later analysis used no new phenotypic data to find candidate immune exposures, relying instead on TCR beta sequences and their occurrence across donors. To decide whether each TCR beta V gene segment behaved as functional or pseudogenic, an earlier analysis of 587 of the donors relied on high-throughput TCR beta sequencing. Donor age, sex, ethnicity and CMV serostatus were collected together with the repertoire data. A later genetic analysis took genome-wide SNP genotypes for about 55% of the 666 donors and used that subset as a discovery cohort. All discovery cohort repertoires had been generated using a single sequencing platform. Both class I and class II loci were covered by HLA typing, at four-digit resolution. Typing coverage varied by locus: roughly 629-630 donors for A, B, C, DRB1 and DQB1; around 560 for DQA1; around 570 for DPA1; roughly 470 for DPB1. Roughly five DR-DQ haplotypes were handled as single units for association and clustering, since linkage in the cohort was strong. Across around 400 genotyped donors of the cohort, an average of about 240,000 unique TCR beta nucleotide sequences per donor were sequenced, and roughly 20% of those sequences were non-productive.

Libraries were prepared through the immunoSEQ multiplex PCR assay. The multiplex PCR relied on a mix of 60 forward primers for TCR Vbeta segments and 13 reverse primers for TCR Jbeta segments. The CDR3 region of rearranged TCR beta genes was amplified from genomic DNA with a multiplex PCR assay. On the Illumina HiSeq System, the amplified TCR beta libraries were sequenced as 87-base-pair reads. The paper's data handling went like this. A later analysis counted around 72 million unique TCR beta chains across the 550 to 750 repertoires, and 10 million to 11 million of these chains were shared by at least two donors. Raw reads were error-corrected and collapsed into unique sequences by a nearest-neighbor algorithm in which closely related sequences were merged to remove PCR and sequencing errors. Alignment of CDR3 sequences to IMGT reference sequences was used to assign V, D and J gene segments. For a sequence to be retained, a match of at least six nucleotides was required to both a V gene segment and a J gene segment. Rearrangements were classified as productive when the CDR3 lacked stop codons and remained in frame with V and J, and all other rearrangements were classified as non-productive. Following IMGT convention, CDR3 was defined as the stretch from the second conserved V-encoded cysteine up to the conserved J-encoded phenylalanine. The earlier analysis of about 530 of the donors excluded any sequence lacking an unambiguous match to a single V gene segment. In an earlier analysis of several hundred of the donors, V segments were called functional above 56.7% productive rearrangements and were called segregating when the between-donor standard deviation exceeded 5%. A statistical classification framework was built to diagnose cytomegalovirus status from the catalog of TCR beta chain sequences. V and J gene assignment, in a later analysis, came from comparing TCR nucleotide sequences with IMGT/GENE-DB human TR gene sequences. The TCRdist pipeline was used in a later analysis to assign CDR3 sequences and most-parsimonious VDJ recombination scenarios. In a later analysis, every TCR beta chain was defined by the combination of its CDR3 amino acid sequence and its V-gene family, and reads without a unique V-gene family were dropped. To address suspected cross-contamination and a sequencing artifact, a later analysis removed some 620 highly shared, low-generation-probability nucleotide sequences. In a later analysis, a clonal expansion index for each public chain was calculated from normalized within-repertoire ranks of inferred template counts. In a later analysis, generation probabilities were computed using a VDJ recombination model fitted to out-of-frame rearrangements, and the results were checked against IGoR. A later analysis scored TCR-TCR, TCR-HLA and TCR-CMV co-occurrence with hypergeometric tests, applying a repertoire-size bias correction to TCR pairs. A later analysis estimated false discovery rates by permuting HLA or CMV assignments 20 times. In a later analysis, co-occurring TCRs were grouped using DBSCAN, with TCRdist sequence similarity added in when clustering inside HLA-allele-positive subsets. Co-occurrence clustering excluded repertoires with fewer than 30,000 or more than 120,000 public chains, plus five with anomalous nucleotide sharing. In TCRdb, the immuneACCESS table is reduced to in-frame sequences with V and J assigned. These tables do not hold every clone; where another copy was compared, an unresolved V gene accounts for under half, and the others remain unexplained. V, J and clone size derive from that table, while D and trimming were established from the DNA sequence. The sample table lists 160,000 or so clones, more than 65% of them with a count of one. 1.3% of the sample is held by the ten biggest clonotypes.

General findings and caveats noted by the study authors: The presence/absence analyses assumed that sequencing depth was roughly uniform across donors, and that assumption may not be true. A later analysis associated around 16,000 TCR beta sequences with specific HLA alleles at a false discovery rate of 0.05. In vitro tests confirmed that three of the cytomegalovirus-associated TCR beta chains recognize cytomegalovirus antigens. While some public TCRs were present in many individuals, most TCR sequences turned up only very rarely across donors. Some IMGT-functional V segments, including TRBV6-2 and TRBV6-3, could not be distinguished by the 87-base-pair reads and were therefore excluded. Strong co-occurrence of HLA alleles, especially DR and DQ, made assigning TCR associations to individual alleles difficult. For the cohort, immune exposure information was limited to CMV serostatus. The study listed 164 TCR beta chains as associated with cytomegalovirus. Several of the top co-occurrence clusters appeared to be linked to parvovirus B19, influenza, CMV and Epstein-Barr virus, according to a later analysis. According to the authors, the approach could potentially be generalized to other disease states and immunological phenotypes. Compared with equally common non-associated chains, HLA-associated TCR beta chains in a later analysis were more clonally expanded and had lower generation probabilities. Broadly in line with IMGT annotations, most TCR beta V segments showed up in productive rearrangements about 90% or about 30% of the time in an earlier analysis of approximately 600 of the donors. A group of highly shared sequence variants was considered likely to be a technical artifact of the sequencing pipeline. A further reported finding was that TCR beta sequences accurately predicted the HLA-A and HLA-B alleles for most subjects in the first cohort. Cytomegalovirus status was reported to be diagnosed by the classifier with high specificity and sensitivity in both the original and validation cohorts. According to a later analysis, most CMV-associated TCR beta chains appeared to be HLA-restricted, and the HLA associations seemed to be driven largely by CMV exposure. Linkage disequilibrium might explain the correlated functional status among segregating V segments, but an unknown experimental factor could not be excluded. In this cohort, only TCR beta chains were sequenced, and detectable features were limited by the absence of alpha or paired-chain data. In a later genetic analysis, a missense DCLRE1C variant was associated with V-gene and J-gene trimming of TCR beta chains, and the association was replicated in an independent cohort. A later genetic analysis reported fewer N-insertions in productive TCRs among donors in an Asian-associated ancestry cluster than the roughly 720-donor mean. In a later analysis, the rate of TCR association differed among HLA loci, with DRB1 alleles having the most associated TCRs and HLA-C alleles having the fewest. Because counts were too low, roughly 17 rarely observed V segments, including chromosome 9 orphons, were left out of the earlier analysis of several hundred of the donors. HLA typing was unavailable for some donors at each locus, so association tests used only the typed subset.

This receptor was obtained from a woman in her forties or fifties in good health and CMV-seronegative. The specimen was PBMCs. The rearrangement joined TRBV11-2 to TRBJ2-5; 8 bases in the middle match TRBD2. CDR3 reads: CASSPPSRGVLSAQYF. The nucleotide sequence is TGTGCCAGCAGCCCCCCCTCGCGGGGGGTACTTTCGGCCCAGTACTTC. The full variable domain, completed from the reference TRBV11-2 and TRBJ2-5 proteins outside the CDR3, reads EAGVAQSPRYKIIEKRQSVAFWCNPISGHATLYWYQQILGQGPKLLIQFQNNGVVDDSQLPKDRFSAERLKGVDSTLKIQPAKLEDSAVYLCASSPPSRGVLSAQYFGPGTRLLVL.